The entry below gives a single T cell receptor beta chain sequence along with its context. Antigen: not known. This record belongs to a study of shared clonotypes between healthy human individuals. Genomic DNA (from each subset) was split evenly across several immunoSEQ plates. Here immunoSEQ multiplex PCR was the method, and the copy in TCRdb shows in-frame clones only, minus some. The sample carries a few million clones, around 93% recorded once. Findings and limits, study-wide: Only blood underwent sampling, and tissue repertoires likely differ. Around 5.3% of naive CD4 clonotypes were shared across a handful of donors.

Trimming removed 4 bases from V and 1 base from J, with 8 bases in between. Germline V gives CDR1 MNHNS, CDR2 SASEGT. The CDR3 extends over 15 amino acids. The material sequenced was naive CD4+ T cells from PBMCs. Subset defined: CD45RA+ positively selected. The clonotype originates from a man between 18 and 29 years old in good health. Some clones in this sample may be carry-over from other donors' samples. This chain links TRBV6-1 with TRBJ2-6; D is perhaps TRBD1 (6 bases). CDR3 sequence reads: CASSATGSGANVLTF. The CDR3 DNA reads TGTGCCAGCAGTGCAACAGGGTCTGGGGCCAACGTCCTGACTTTC.